Below are 18 T cell receptor beta chains sequenced from a single sample in a study of blood T cells in healthy people across ages. A second about 6 to 12 cycle PCR used barcoded and J-beta primers. Via MiXCR, TCRdb re-called the 5' RACE reads, giving one row per CDR3 protein. The sample contains 750,000 to 950,000 distinct CDR3 sequences, roughly 53% of which appear only once. The sample consisted of blood. The receptors shown here come from an elderly man in good health.

This rearrangement joins TRBV10-3 to TRBJ1-2; the D gene is possibly TRBD1 (5 bases). Trimming removed 3 bases from V and 0 bases from J, with 8 bases in between. The germline V gene encodes CDR1 ENHRY and CDR2 SYGVKD. The CDR3 covers 14 residues. CDR3 DNA: TGTGCCATCAGTGAAACAGGAGCTAACTATGGCTACACCTTC. Its protein is CAISETGANYGYTF.

The chain uses TRBV20-1 and TRBJ2-1; 10 nucleotides agree with TRBD2. Germline V gene lookup returns CDR1 DFQATT and CDR2 SNEGSKA (reference sequence). With V trimmed by 3 bases and J by 10 bases, 9 bases remained unmatched. The CDR3 consists of 14 residues. The CDR3 protein is CSASRLAGVGEQFF. The CDR3, as DNA: TGCAGTGCTAGTCGGCTAGCGGGAGTAGGAGAGCAGTTCTTC.

This clonotype was seen only once. Just one base apart from a much larger clone, this may be a read error. This chain connects TRBV6-6 to TRBJ2-2; 8 positions match TRBD1. The CDR3 sequence is 15 residues long. Germline loops: CDR1 MNHNY, CDR2 SVGAGI (reference sequence). The CDR3 nucleotides read TGTGCCTGCAGTTACGCGGGACAGGCTGGCGGGGAGCTGTTTTTT. Translating gives CACSYAGQAGGELFF.

The J gene is TRBJ1-4, the V gene TRBV27; 7 nucleotides align to TRBD1. Looked up from germline, CDR1 is MNHEY and CDR2 is SMNVEV (reference sequence). This CDR3 has 14 residues. V lost 8 bases, J lost 8 bases, and 11 bases stayed unmatched. CDR3 protein: CASGNRGRGEKLFF. DNA of the CDR3: TGTGCCAGCGGAAACAGGGGAAGGGGGGAAAAACTGTTTTTT.

V gene TRBV9 combines with J gene TRBJ2-3; no clear D gene. The ends were cut back, 0 bases at V and 3 bases at J, with 8 bases in the middle. The CDR3 is made up of 14 amino acids. Germline V gene sequence: CDR1 SGDLS, CDR2 YYNGEE. CDR3 sequence reads: CASSVAGVTDTQYF. The CDR3 DNA is TGTGCCAGCAGCGTAGCTGGGGTGACAGATACGCAGTATTTT.

This sequence joins TRBV9 and TRBJ2-3, with 11 bases lining up with TRBD2. Germline values: CDR1 SGDLS, CDR2 YYNGEE. The CDR3 loop spans 19 amino acids. The V and J ends lost 3 bases and 0 bases, in that order; junction bases with no gene match: 12. The CDR3 loop reads CASSEGRLAGSASTDTQYF. The CDR3 coding sequence is TGTGCCAGCAGCGAGGGGAGACTAGCGGGATCCGCTAGCACAGATACGCAGTATTTT. The full variable domain, with the rest looked up from reference TRBV9 and TRBJ2-3, is DSGVTQTPKHLITATGQRVTLRCSPRSGDLSVYWYQQSLDQGLQFLIQYYNGEERAKGNILERFSAQQFPDLHSELNLSSLELGDSALYFCASSEGRLAGSASTDTQYFGPGTRLTVL.

V gene TRBV9 combines with J gene TRBJ1-2, with TRBD1 identical over 8 bases. CDR1 is SGDLS, CDR2 YYNGEE, per germline. V lost 4 bases to trimming and J lost 3 bases; unmatched junction nucleotides: 11. The CDR3 contains 16 residues. As DNA, the CDR3 is TGTGCCAGCAGCCCTCTGGACAGGGCAATGGACTATGGCTACACCTTC. Its translation: CASSPLDRAMDYGYTF.

This clonotype was seen only a few times. The V and J genes are TRBV20-1 and TRBJ2-7, with a possible D match to TRBD1 (5 bases). This CDR3 is 13 amino acids long. Germline values: CDR1 DFQATT, CDR2 SNEGSKA (reference sequence). V was trimmed by 5 bases and J by 0 bases, leaving 11 bases between them. CDR3 loop: CSAPGASSYEQYF. The CDR3, as DNA: TGCAGTGCTCCTGGGGCAAGCTCCTACGAGCAGTACTTC.

The chain couples TRBV20-1 to TRBJ2-7, with D possibly TRBD2 on 7 matching bases. Germline V gene sequence: CDR1 DFQATT, CDR2 SNEGSKA (reference sequence). The length of the CDR3 is 16 residues. Trimming took 0 bases from V and 0 from J, leaving 15 bases between them. CDR3 residues: CSARDRGGHSSYEQYF. CDR3 DNA sequence: TGCAGTGCTAGAGATAGGGGGGGACACTCCTCCTACGAGCAGTACTTC.

The chain recombines TRBV20-1 with TRBJ1-2; D remains ambiguous. Per germline, CDR1 DFQATT and CDR2 SNEGSKA (reference sequence). V lost 3 bases, J lost 2 bases, and 4 bases lay in between. The CDR3 has 11 residues. Here the CDR3 DNA reads TGCAGTGCTAGGTGGAACTATGGCTACACCTTC. Encoded protein: CSARWNYGYTF.

The chain carries TRBV24-1 and TRBJ2-1; 7 nucleotides line up with TRBD2. The germline V gene encodes CDR1 KGHDR and CDR2 SFDVKD. Trimming took 2 bases from V and 7 from J; bases not matched to a gene: 10. This CDR3 contains 16 residues. The chain's CDR3 is CATSDWGGRAENEQFF. The DNA for the CDR3 is TGTGCCACCAGTGATTGGGGGGGGAGGGCCGAAAATGAGCAGTTCTTC.

V and J are TRBV9 and TRBJ1-2; no firm D call. The length of the CDR3 is 13 residues. Trimming took 0 bases from V and 6 from J, leaving 9 bases between them. Germline lookup yields CDR1 SGDLS and CDR2 YYNGEE. CDR3 sequence reads: CASSVGGRNGYTF. CDR3 DNA: TGTGCCAGCAGCGTAGGAGGGAGAAATGGCTACACCTTC. Full variable domain (remainder filled in from reference TRBV9 and TRBJ1-2): DSGVTQTPKHLITATGQRVTLRCSPRSGDLSVYWYQQSLDQGLQFLIQYYNGEERAKGNILERFSAQQFPDLHSELNLSSLELGDSALYFCASSVGGRNGYTFGSGTRLTVV.

The chain joins TRBV12-3 or TRBV12-4 to TRBJ2-3; 9 nucleotides align to TRBD1. CDR3 size: 13 residues. Trimming at V came to 8 bases and at J to 9 bases, leaving 9 bases not matched to a gene. The CDR3 loop is CASGPGQGSTQYF. The DNA of the CDR3 is TGTGCCAGCGGACCGGGACAGGGTTCCACGCAGTATTTT.

The rearrangement links TRBV7-9 to TRBJ2-3, with 7 bases lining up with TRBD1. CDR3 length: 15 amino acids. J gave up 2 bases and V 3 bases, and 5 bases lay outside the gene matches. Germline values: CDR1 SEHNR, CDR2 FQNEAQ (reference sequence). The CDR3 region is CASSLGDRPTDTQYF. The DNA of the CDR3 is TGTGCCAGCAGCTTGGGGGACAGACCCACAGATACGCAGTATTTT. Using reference TRBV7-9 and TRBJ2-3 for the parts outside the CDR3, the full variable domain is DTGVSQNPRHKITKRGQNVTFRCDPISEHNRLYWYRQTLGQGPEFLTYFQNEAQLEKSRLLSDRFSAERPKGSFSTLEIQRTEQGDSAMYLCASSLGDRPTDTQYFGPGTRLTVL.

The genes are TRBV5-1 and TRBJ2-7; 7 bases fit TRBD2. CDR3 length: 16 residues. Germline-derived CDR1 and CDR2 are SGHRS and YFSETQ. V shed 3 bases, J shed 4 bases, and the junction held 13 bases outside the gene matches. Written as DNA, the CDR3 is TGCGCCAGCAGCTCGGGAACTAGCGTGTCCGGGTACGAGCAGTACTTC. It yields the protein CASSSGTSVSGYEQYF.

The sample holds a few counts of this clonotype. The V call is TRBV20-1, the J call TRBJ2-1; TRBD2 might be the D (6 bases). The CDR3 is 12 amino acids. CDR1 is DFQATT, CDR2 SNEGSKA, per germline (reference sequence). Trimming took off 3 bases at V and 9 bases at J, with 12 bases between the two ends. The CDR3 DNA is TGCAGTGCTAGGGGCGGGAACGCTGAGCAGTTCTTC. This codes for CSARGGNAEQFF.

A few counts support this clonotype. J is TRBJ2-3 and V is TRBV20-1, with D possibly TRBD2 on 6 matching bases. The CDR3 contains 15 residues. The ends were cut back, 3 bases at V and 0 bases at J, with 13 bases in the middle. Germline CDR1 reads DFQATT; CDR2 reads SNEGSKA (reference sequence). The CDR3 protein is CSASWSGPSTDTQYF. The CDR3 DNA reads as TGCAGTGCTAGCTGGAGCGGGCCTAGCACAGATACGCAGTATTTT.

The sample holds a few counts of this clonotype. The chain is built from TRBV24-1 and TRBJ2-7; TRBD1 aligns across 8 bases. Germline lookup yields CDR1 KGHDR and CDR2 SFDVKD. After removal of 8 bases from V and 11 bases from J, the junction contained 19 bases not matched to a gene. The CDR3 has 15 amino acids. CDR3 nucleotides: TGTGCCACCACCGCTAACGGGGACAGGTACGGTCGTAAGTACTTC. Its translation is CATTANGDRYGRKYF.